This T cell receptor beta chain was identified in a study of cytomegalovirus exposure and HLA in healthy donors. Details on this clone: The target antigen is unknown.

A multiplex PCR was run with 60 Vbeta primers and 13 Jbeta primers. Some clones are missing from TCRdb's copy, which holds only in-frame ones; the method was immunoSEQ multiplex PCR. The sample holds around 200,000 clones, around 85% seen once. The CDR3 runs 15 residues. V was clipped by 2 bases and J by 1 base; unmatched bases: 2. Looked up from germline, CDR1 is MDHEN and CDR2 is SYDVKM. Whole-study findings and limits: CMV serostatus was the sole immune exposure information available. Being indistinguishable, some V segments were excluded, TRBV6-2 and TRBV6-3 among them. Most TCR beta V segments were productive about 90% or about 30% of the time in an earlier analysis. The study designated 150 to 200 TCR beta chains cytomegalovirus-associated.

This clonotype was obtained from a woman in her forties or fifties in good health and CMV-seronegative. The genes are TRBV28 and TRBJ1-2; 9 nucleotides line up with TRBD1. Sequenced: PBMCs. Written as DNA, the CDR3 is TGTGCCAGCAGTTTAGGGACAGGGCGTAACTATGGCTACACCTTC. This gives the protein CASSLGTGRNYGYTF.